Listed here are 22 T cell receptor beta chains from one sample, sequenced in a study of OX40 agonist ivuxolimab in advanced cancers. To prepare the library, the immunoSEQ multiplex PCR assay was applied. The source is immuneACCESS, and TCRdb retained only in-frame sequences with V and J called. Part of the clones is not carried over; for the studies checked, unresolved V genes explain less than half of this, and the remainder is unexplained. The sample contains tens of thousands of clones, 65% to 85% of them found a single time. Together, the top ten hold around 0.96% of the sample. The sample here was CD4+ or CD8+ T cells sorted from blood, taken in a trial of the OX40 agonist ivuxolimab. These receptors came from an adult with an advanced solid tumor such as melanoma, head and neck, liver or kidney cancer.

V gene TRBV13 combines with J gene TRBJ2-7; TRBD2 agrees at 13 bases. V dropped 2 bases and J dropped 4; count of bases not matched to a gene: 5. CDR3 length: 16 residues. Germline V gene sequence: CDR1 PRHDT, CDR2 FYEKMQ (reference sequence). CDR3 in DNA: TGTGCCAGCAGCTTACTGACTAGCGGGGGGCGGTACGAGCAGTACTTC. The encoded protein is CASSLLTSGGRYEQYF. Together with reference TRBV13 and TRBJ2-7, the CDR3 gives the full variable domain: AAGVIQSPRHLIKEKRETATLKCYPIPRHDTVYWYQQGPGQDPQFLISFYEKMQSDKGSIPDRFSAQQFSDYHSELNMSSLELGDSALYFCASSLLTSGGRYEQYFGPGTRLTVT.

The chain has TRBV19 and TRBJ1-6; D is unresolved. CDR3 size: 15 residues. Looked up from germline, CDR1 is LNHDA and CDR2 is SQIVND (reference sequence). V lost 4 bases, J lost 8 bases, and 15 bases lay in between. CDR3 sequence reads: CASSTRISHDSPLHF. The CDR3 coding sequence is TGTGCCAGTAGTACGAGGATTAGCCATGATTCACCCCTCCACTTT.

V gene TRBV6-5 combines with J gene TRBJ1-2; D is unclear. Per the germline V gene, CDR1 is MNHEY and CDR2 is SVGAGI. The CDR3 length is 14 residues. Trimming left V 6 bases short and J 2 bases short, with 13 bases between. The CDR3 DNA follows: TGTGCCAGCAGGAACCGAGCGGGGAACTATGGCTACACCTTC. It specifies CASRNRAGNYGYTF.

V is TRBV6-1 and J is TRBJ2-3, with D uncertain. From germline, CDR1 is MNHNS and CDR2 SASEGT. V lost 6 bases to trimming and J lost 0 bases, with 10 bases between them. The CDR3 sequence is 14 residues long. DNA for the CDR3: TGTGCCAGCAGGGCTGCTACTAGCACAGATACGCAGTATTTT. Translation gives CASRAATSTDTQYF.

Note on this clone: At one end, the junction sequence differs from germline, possibly due to a read error. For the CDR3, the DNA is TGTGCCAGCAGCTTAGCGGCGGGGTCGGGACCGACCTCCTACGAGCAGTGCTTC. Encoded protein: CASSLAAGSGPTSYEQCF. The rearrangement links TRBV7-6 to TRBJ2-7; D is possibly TRBD2 (6 bases). The CDR3 extends over 18 amino acids. Per germline, CDR1 SGHVS and CDR2 FNYEAQ.

This chain links TRBV6-6 with TRBJ1-2; the D is unclear. Germline CDR1 reads MNHNY; CDR2 reads SVGAGI (reference sequence). Trimming took off 2 bases at V and 4 bases at J, with 5 bases between the two ends. The CDR3 is made up of 12 amino acids. CDR3 bases: TGTGCCAGCAGTTACGGTAGCTATGGCTACACCTTC. Its translation: CASSYGSYGYTF.

V gene TRBV2 combines with J gene TRBJ2-3; a weak D match, TRBD1 (6 bases). The V end was cut by 6 bases, the J end by 4 bases, with 23 bases between. Germline loops: CDR1 SNHLY, CDR2 FYNNEI. The CDR3 sequence is 17 residues long. CDR3 loop: CASRGLRGQGMPDTQYF. CDR3 coding DNA: TGTGCCAGCAGAGGTCTCAGAGGGCAGGGGATGCCAGATACGCAGTATTTT.

The V call is TRBV18, the J call TRBJ2-5; D might be TRBD1 or TRBD2, each matching 5 bases. The CDR3 has 13 residues. Trimming removed 6 bases at V and 4 bases at J, with 12 bases between. Germline V gives CDR1 KGHSH, CDR2 LQKENI. CDR3 bases: TGTGCCAGCTCCCCCGGGACCAGAGAGACCCAGTACTTC. Protein product: CASSPGTRETQYF.

This clone was counted between two and nine times. The chain couples TRBV5-8 to TRBJ1-6, with D unclear. Germline lookup yields CDR1 SGHTS and CDR2 YDEGEE. The CDR3 length is 11 residues. With 4 bases removed from V and 16 bases from J, the gap between germline ends came to 12 bases. The CDR3 bases are TGTGCCAGCAGCCCGGGAGGAGGGCTCCACTTT. It codes for CASSPGGGLHF.

The gene calls are TRBV19 and TRBJ1-4, with TRBD1 as a possible D gene (5 bases). Trimming cost V 4 bases and J 0 bases, with 9 bases left between them. The CDR3 contains 15 residues. Germline lookup yields CDR1 LNHDA and CDR2 SQIVND (reference sequence). The CDR3 loop is CASSRQLTTNEKLFF. In DNA form, the CDR3 reads TGTGCCAGTAGTAGACAGCTTACAACTAATGAAAAACTGTTTTTT.

This clone turned up a few times. This chain uses TRBV15 with TRBJ2-4, with D perhaps given as TRBD1 or TRBD2 (5 bases each). The germline V gene has CDR1 LNHNV and CDR2 YYDKDF (reference sequence). CDR3 size: 15 residues. The V end was cut by 5 bases, the J end by 0 bases, with 11 bases between. Here the CDR3 DNA reads TGTGCCACCAGCTTCCGGGACCCAGCCAAAAACATTCAGTACTTC. Translating it yields CATSFRDPAKNIQYF.

This chain connects TRBV5-1 to TRBJ2-6; the D is unclear. CDR3 size: 16 residues. Between the trimmed V and J ends, which lost 0 bases and 0 bases, there was a span of 7 bases. In germline, CDR1 is SGHRS, CDR2 YFSETQ. In DNA, the CDR3 is TGCGCCAGCAGCTTGGAACTCAGCTCTGGGGCCAACGTCCTGACTTTC. This sequence encodes CASSLELSSGANVLTF.

The chain combines TRBV5-1 with TRBJ2-5; D remains ambiguous. CDR1 SGHRS and CDR2 YFSETQ come from the germline V gene. This CDR3 comprises 13 residues. V was clipped by 2 bases and J by 1 base, with 6 bases between them. The CDR3: CASSLASQETQYF. The CDR3 coding sequence is TGCGCCAGCAGCTTAGCAAGCCAAGAGACCCAGTACTTC.

This clone has at least ten counts. The chain employs TRBV9 and TRBJ1-3; no clear D gene. The V end lost 6 bases, the J end lost 0 bases, and 16 bases lay between the germline ends. CDR3 length: 16 amino acids. CDR1 and CDR2 (germline): SGDLS, YYNGEE. The CDR3 loop is CASTAGISGSGNTIYF. The CDR3 DNA reads TGTGCCAGCACCGCCGGAATTTCTGGCTCTGGAAACACCATATATTTT.

The genes are TRBV13 and TRBJ2-5; D possibly corresponds to TRBD1 (6 bases). The J call may be in error: the DNA end matches TRBJ2-7 better. Germline V gene lookup returns CDR1 PRHDT and CDR2 FYEKMQ (reference sequence). The CDR3 extends over 13 amino acids. The CDR3 DNA sequence: TGTGCCAGCAGCCCACGGACAGCCTACGAGCAGTACTTC. Amino acids: CASSPRTAYEQYF.

This clone was observed a handful of times. The chain combines TRBV10-3 with TRBJ1-6, with D perhaps matching TRBD1 (5 bases). The V gene's germline CDR1 is ENHRY and CDR2 SYGVKD. This CDR3 is built from 17 residues. V gave up 10 bases and J gave up 5 bases, with 24 bases separating them. The CDR3 nucleotides read TGTGCCACCTACCCAGGGAGCCGCAGGCTCGATAATTCACCCCTCCACTTT. It codes for CATYPGSRRLDNSPLHF.

This clone was counted a single time. J is TRBJ1-4 and V is TRBV6-6; TRBD1 agrees at 7 bases. J was trimmed by 9 bases and V by 0 bases; bases with no gene match: 4. The CDR3 covers 14 residues. Germline assignment: CDR1 MNHNY and CDR2 SVGAGI (reference sequence). CDR3 amino acids: CASSYSGTEQKLFF. The CDR3 nucleotides are TGTGCCAGCAGTTACTCCGGGACAGAGCAAAAACTGTTTTTT.

In its sample, this clone was seen a few times. The gene calls are TRBV29-1 and TRBJ1-5; tentatively, D is TRBD1 (5 bases). The CDR3 spans 13 residues. Trimming shortened V by 7 bases and J by 5 bases, and 15 bases separated the two germline ends. Per germline, CDR1 SQVTM and CDR2 ANQGSEA. The CDR3 DNA is TGCAGCGCTGTGGGGGGGAGGGATCAGCCCCAGCATTTT. This codes for CSAVGGRDQPQHF.

In the case of this clone: In the same sample, other DNA sequences code for this CDR3. The chain uses TRBV9 and TRBJ2-1; a weak D match, TRBD2 (7 bases). Trimming shortened V by 0 bases and J by 8 bases, and 18 bases separated the two germline ends. This CDR3 spans 16 amino acids. CDR1 is SGDLS, CDR2 YYNGEE, per germline. The DNA of the CDR3 is TGTGCCAGCAGCGTAGCGGGGAGGGGGGGATCGGATGAGCAGTTCTTC. Amino acids: CASSVAGRGGSDEQFF.

CDR3 region: CASRVGGQDTQYF. CDR3 sequence (DNA): TGTGCCAGCAGAGTGGGGGGGCAAGATACGCAGTATTTT. The genes are TRBV7-9 and TRBJ2-3; D is perhaps TRBD2 (7 bases). Trimming removed 6 bases from V and 5 bases from J, with 12 bases in between. CDR1 and CDR2 (germline): SEHNR, FQNEAQ (reference sequence). The CDR3 contains 13 residues.

J is TRBJ1-3 and V is TRBV6-5, with a tentative D call TRBD1 (6 bases). This CDR3 has 15 amino acids. The V end lost 6 bases, the J end lost 0 bases, and 12 bases lay between the germline ends. CDR1 and CDR2 (germline): MNHEY, SVGAGI. The CDR3 region is CASSSGQNSGNTIYF. CDR3 nucleotide sequence: TGTGCCAGCAGCTCCGGACAGAACTCTGGAAACACCATATATTTT.

This rearrangement joins TRBV28 to TRBJ1-1, with D unclear. Deletions cut 2 bases from V and 1 base from J, with 5 bases between. This CDR3 spans 13 amino acids. The germline gives CDR1 MDHEN, CDR2 SYDVKM. The CDR3 nucleotides read TGTGCCAGCAGTTTACAGACGAACACTGAAGCTTTCTTT. This encodes CASSLQTNTEAFF. Using reference TRBV28 and TRBJ1-1 for the parts outside the CDR3, the full variable domain is DVKVTQSSRYLVKRTGEKVFLECVQDMDHENMFWYRQDPGLGLRLIYFSYDVKMKEKGDIPEGYSVSREKKERFSLILESASTNQTSMYLCASSLQTNTEAFFGQGTRLTVV.